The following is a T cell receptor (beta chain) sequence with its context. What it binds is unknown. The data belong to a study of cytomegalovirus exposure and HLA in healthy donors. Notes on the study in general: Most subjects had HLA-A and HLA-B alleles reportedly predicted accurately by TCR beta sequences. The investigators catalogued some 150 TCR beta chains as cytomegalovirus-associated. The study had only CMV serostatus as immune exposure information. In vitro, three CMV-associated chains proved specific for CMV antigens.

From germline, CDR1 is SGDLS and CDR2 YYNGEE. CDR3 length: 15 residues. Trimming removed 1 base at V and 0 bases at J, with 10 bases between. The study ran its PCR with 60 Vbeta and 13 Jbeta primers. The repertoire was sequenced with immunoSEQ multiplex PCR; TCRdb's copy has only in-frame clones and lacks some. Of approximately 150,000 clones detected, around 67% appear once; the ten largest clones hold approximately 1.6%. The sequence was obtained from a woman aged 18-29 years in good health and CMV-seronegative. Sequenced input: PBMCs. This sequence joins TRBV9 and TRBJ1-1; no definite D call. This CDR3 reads CASSVSGSMNTEAFF. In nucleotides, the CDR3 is TGTGCCAGCAGCGTATCAGGCAGCATGAACACTGAAGCTTTCTTT.